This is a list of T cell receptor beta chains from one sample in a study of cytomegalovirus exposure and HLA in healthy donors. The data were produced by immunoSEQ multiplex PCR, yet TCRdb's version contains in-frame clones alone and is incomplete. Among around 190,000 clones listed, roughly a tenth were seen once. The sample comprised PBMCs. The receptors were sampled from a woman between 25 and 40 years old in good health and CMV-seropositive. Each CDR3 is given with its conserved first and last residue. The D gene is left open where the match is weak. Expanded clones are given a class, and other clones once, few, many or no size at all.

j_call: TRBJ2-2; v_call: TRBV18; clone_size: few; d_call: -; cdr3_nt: TGTGCCAGCTCACCACGGTCGGCCGGGGAGCTGTTTTTT; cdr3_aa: CASSPRSAGELFF
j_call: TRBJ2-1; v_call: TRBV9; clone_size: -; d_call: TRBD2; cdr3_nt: TGTGCCAGCAGCTCTTCGGGACTAGCGCTTGAGCAGTTCTTC; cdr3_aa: CASSSSGLALEQFF
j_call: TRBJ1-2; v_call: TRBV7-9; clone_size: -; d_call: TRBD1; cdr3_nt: TGTGCCAGCAGCAAAATGCAGGGGGCGGCTGGCTACACCTTC; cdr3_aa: CASSKMQGAAGYTF
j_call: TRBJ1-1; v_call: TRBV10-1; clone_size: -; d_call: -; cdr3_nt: TGCGCCAGCAGTGAGTCGACCGGGGGGGCTGAAGCTTTCTTT; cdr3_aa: CASSESTGGAEAFF
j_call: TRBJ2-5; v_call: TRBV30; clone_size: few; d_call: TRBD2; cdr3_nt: TGTGCCTGGAGCCCGACTAGCGGAGGTCGGGAGACCCAGTACTTC; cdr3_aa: CAWSPTSGGRETQYF
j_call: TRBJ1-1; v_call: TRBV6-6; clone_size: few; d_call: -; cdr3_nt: TGTGCCAGCAGGCAGGGGATGGGGAACACTGAAGCTTTCTTT; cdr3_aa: CASRQGMGNTEAFF
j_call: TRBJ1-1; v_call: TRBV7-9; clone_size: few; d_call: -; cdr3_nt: TGTGCCAGCAGCCCCATCCAGGGGAACACTGAAGCTTTCTTT; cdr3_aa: CASSPIQGNTEAFF
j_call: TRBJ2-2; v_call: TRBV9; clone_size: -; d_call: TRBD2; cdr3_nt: TGTGCCAGCAGGGAAACTAGCGCACCCGGGGAGCTGTTTTTT; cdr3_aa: CASRETSAPGELFF
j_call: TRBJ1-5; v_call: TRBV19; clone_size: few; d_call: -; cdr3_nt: TGTGCCAGTAGTAAAGGCTACAGGGTGGCTCAGCCCCAGCATTTT; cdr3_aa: CASSKGYRVAQPQHF
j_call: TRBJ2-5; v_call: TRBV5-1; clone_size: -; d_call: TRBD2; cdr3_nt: TGCGCCAGCACCCACGGGACTAGACAAGAGACCCAGTACTTC; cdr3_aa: CASTHGTRQETQYF
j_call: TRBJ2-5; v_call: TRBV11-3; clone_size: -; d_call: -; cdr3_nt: TGTGCCAGCAGCTTAGCGGGAAGCCAAGAGACCCAGTACTTC; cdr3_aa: CASSLAGSQETQYF
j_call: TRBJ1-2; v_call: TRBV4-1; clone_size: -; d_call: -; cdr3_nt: TGCGCCAGCAGCCCTACCGGGCCGGCGGGGGCGCGACGCTATGGCTACACCTTC; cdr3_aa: CASSPTGPAGARRYGYTF
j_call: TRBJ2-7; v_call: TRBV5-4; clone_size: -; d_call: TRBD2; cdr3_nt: TGTGCCAGCAGCTTGGGTAGTAGCGGGAGTACCCAGAAGTACTTC; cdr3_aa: CASSLGSSGSTQKYF
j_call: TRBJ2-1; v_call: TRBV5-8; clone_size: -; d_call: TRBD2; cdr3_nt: TGTGCCAGCAGCCGTACCGGGACTAGCTCCTACAATGAGCAGTTCTTC; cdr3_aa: CASSRTGTSSYNEQFF
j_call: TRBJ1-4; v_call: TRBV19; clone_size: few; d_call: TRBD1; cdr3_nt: TGTGCCAGTAGGCAGGGACAGAGAAATGAAAAACTGTTTTTT; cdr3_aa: CASRQGQRNEKLFF
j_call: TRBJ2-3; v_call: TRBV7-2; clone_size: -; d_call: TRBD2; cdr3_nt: TGTGCCAGCAGCTTAGGGGGCCTAGCGGCGACAGATACGCAGTATTTT; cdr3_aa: CASSLGGLAATDTQYF
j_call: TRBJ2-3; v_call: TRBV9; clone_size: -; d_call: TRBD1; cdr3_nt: TGTGCCAGCAGCGTAAGGACAGGGGGCGAGGATACGCAGTATTTT; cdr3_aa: CASSVRTGGEDTQYF
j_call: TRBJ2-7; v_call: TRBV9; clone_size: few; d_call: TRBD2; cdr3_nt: TGTGCCAGCAGCGCCACCCCGGGACTAGCCTACGAGCAGTACTTC; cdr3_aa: CASSATPGLAYEQYF
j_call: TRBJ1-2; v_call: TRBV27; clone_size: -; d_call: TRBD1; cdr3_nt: TGTGCCAGCAGGGGACAGGGGTACTTCCTCTACACCTTC; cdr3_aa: CASRGQGYFLYTF
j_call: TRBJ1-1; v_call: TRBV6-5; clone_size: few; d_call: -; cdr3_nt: TGTGCCAGCTACCAAGCTACTGAAGCTTTCTTT; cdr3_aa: CASYQATEAFF
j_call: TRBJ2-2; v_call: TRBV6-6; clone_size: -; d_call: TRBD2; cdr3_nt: TGTGCCAGCAGTTACTCGATAGTAGCGGGGGGGGAGCTGTTTTTT; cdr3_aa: CASSYSIVAGGELFF
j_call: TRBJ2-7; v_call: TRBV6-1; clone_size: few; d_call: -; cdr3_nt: TGTGCCAGCAGTGTCCCTCCCTACGAGCAGTACTTC; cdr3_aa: CASSVPPYEQYF
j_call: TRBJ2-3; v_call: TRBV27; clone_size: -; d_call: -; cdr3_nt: TGTGCCAGCAGGTGGACAGATGTGAGAGATACGCAGTATTTT; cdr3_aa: CASRWTDVRDTQYF
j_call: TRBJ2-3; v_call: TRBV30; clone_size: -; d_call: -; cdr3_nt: TGTGCCTGGAGTGTCATAGGGGAGGCAGATACGCAGTATTTT; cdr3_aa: CAWSVIGEADTQYF
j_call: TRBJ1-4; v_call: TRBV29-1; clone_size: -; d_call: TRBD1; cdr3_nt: TGCAGCGTCCGGGACAGGGAGACTGAAAAACTGTTTTTT; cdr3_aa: CSVRDRETEKLFF
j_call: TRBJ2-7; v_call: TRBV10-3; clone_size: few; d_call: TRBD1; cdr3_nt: TGTGCCATCAGTGGGTGGACAGGGGATTACGAGCAGTACTTC; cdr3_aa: CAISGWTGDYEQYF
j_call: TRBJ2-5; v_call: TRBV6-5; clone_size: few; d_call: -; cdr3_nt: TGTGCCAGCAGTTACGTGGCAGGGGCCCAAGAGACCCAGTACTTC; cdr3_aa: CASSYVAGAQETQYF
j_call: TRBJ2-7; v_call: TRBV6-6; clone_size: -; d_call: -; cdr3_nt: TGTGCCAGCAGTTACCTCGGGACACCTACCTACGAGCAGTACTTC; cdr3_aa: CASSYLGTPTYEQYF
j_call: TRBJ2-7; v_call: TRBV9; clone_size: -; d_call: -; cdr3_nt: TGTGCCAGCAGCGCCCAGGGTGTTTCTCCCTACGAGCAGTACTTC; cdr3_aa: CASSAQGVSPYEQYF
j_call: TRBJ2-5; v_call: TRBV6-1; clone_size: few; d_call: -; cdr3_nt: TGTGCCAGCAGTGAAGCGGGCAGCCAAGAGACCCAGTACTTC; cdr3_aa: CASSEAGSQETQYF
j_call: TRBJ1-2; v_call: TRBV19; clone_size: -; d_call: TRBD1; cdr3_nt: TGTGCCAGTACCTGGACAGGGGAATCTGGCTACACCTTC; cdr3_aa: CASTWTGESGYTF
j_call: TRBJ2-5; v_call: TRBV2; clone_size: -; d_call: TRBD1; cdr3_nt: TGTGCCAGCAGTGAACGGGGACAGCAAGAGACCCAGTACTTC; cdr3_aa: CASSERGQQETQYF
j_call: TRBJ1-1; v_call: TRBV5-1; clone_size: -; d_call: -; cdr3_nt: TGCGCCAGCAGCTTCGATGCGGCTGAAGCTTTCTTT; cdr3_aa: CASSFDAAEAFF
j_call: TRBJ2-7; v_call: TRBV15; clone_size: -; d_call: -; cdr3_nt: TGTGCCACCAGCAGAACTCCCCATAGCGAGCAGTACTTC; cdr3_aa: CATSRTPHSEQYF
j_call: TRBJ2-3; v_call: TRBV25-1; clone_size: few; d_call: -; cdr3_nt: TGTGCCAGCAGTGGGAGAGCAGATACGCAGTATTTT; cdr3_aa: CASSGRADTQYF
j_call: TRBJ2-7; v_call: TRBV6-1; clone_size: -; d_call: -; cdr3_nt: TGTGCCAGCAGTGAATGGGGGGGGGCCGGTTCCTACGAGCAGTACTTC; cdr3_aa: CASSEWGGAGSYEQYF
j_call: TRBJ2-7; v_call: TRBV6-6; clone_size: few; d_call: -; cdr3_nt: TGTGCCAGCAGTTCGGAGAGCACAGGGAGCTCCTACGAGCAGTACTTC; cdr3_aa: CASSSESTGSSYEQYF
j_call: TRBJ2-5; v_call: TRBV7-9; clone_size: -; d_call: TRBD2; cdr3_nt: TGTGCCAGCAGCTTAGGAGGCGGGAGTGGGTCAAAGACCCAGTACTTC; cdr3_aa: CASSLGGGSGSKTQYF
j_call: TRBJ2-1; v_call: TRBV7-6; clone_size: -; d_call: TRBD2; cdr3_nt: TGTGCCAGCAGCTTAGAGCGCGCCCCCCGCCCGGGACTAGCGGTCAATGAGCAGTTCTTC; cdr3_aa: CASSLERAPRPGLAVNEQFF
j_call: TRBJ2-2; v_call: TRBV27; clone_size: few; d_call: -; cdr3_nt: TGTGCCAGCAGTTCTCACAGCACCGGGGAGCTGTTTTTT; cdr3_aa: CASSSHSTGELFF
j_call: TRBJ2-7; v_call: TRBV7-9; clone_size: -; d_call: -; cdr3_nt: TGTGCCAGCAGCTCCCCCGGGACAATCTCGGACGAGCAGTACTTC; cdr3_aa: CASSSPGTISDEQYF
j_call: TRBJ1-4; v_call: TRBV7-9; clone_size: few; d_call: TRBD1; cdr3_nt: TGTGCCAGCAGCATCGCACGGGACAGCGAAGCAACTAATGAAAAACTGTTTTTT; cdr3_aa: CASSIARDSEATNEKLFF
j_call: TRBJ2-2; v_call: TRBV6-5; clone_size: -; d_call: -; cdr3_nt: TGTGCCAGCAGTTACGGAGGGTCCACCGGGGAGCTGTTTTTT; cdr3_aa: CASSYGGSTGELFF
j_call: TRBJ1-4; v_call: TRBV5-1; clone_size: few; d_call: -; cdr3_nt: TGCGCCAGCAGCTCTGGGACATCCTCCCTTAATGAAAAACTGTTTTTT; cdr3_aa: CASSSGTSSLNEKLFF
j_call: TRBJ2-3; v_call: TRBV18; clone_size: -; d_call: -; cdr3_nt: TGTGCCAGCTCACCCCCATCCCCTACTGATACGCAGTATTTT; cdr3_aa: CASSPPSPTDTQYF
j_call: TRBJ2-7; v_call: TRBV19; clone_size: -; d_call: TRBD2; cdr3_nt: TGTGCCAGTAGTTGGACTAGCGGTTACGAGCAGCACTTC; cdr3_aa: CASSWTSGYEQHF
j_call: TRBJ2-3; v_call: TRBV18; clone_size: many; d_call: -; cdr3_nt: TGTGCCAGCTCACCTACTACAGATACGCAGTATTTT; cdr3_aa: CASSPTTDTQYF
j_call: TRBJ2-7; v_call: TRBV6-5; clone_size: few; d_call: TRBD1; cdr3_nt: TGTGCCAGCAGTTTTGCGACAGGGCCGCAGTACTTC; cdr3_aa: CASSFATGPQYF
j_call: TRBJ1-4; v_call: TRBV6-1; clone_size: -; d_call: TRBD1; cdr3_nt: TGTGCCAGCAGCGGACAGGGGATCGGGGAAAAACTGTTTTTT; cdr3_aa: CASSGQGIGEKLFF
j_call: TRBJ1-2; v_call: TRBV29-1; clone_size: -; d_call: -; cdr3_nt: TGCAGCGTTGATCAGGAAGGTTGGGTAGGCTACACCTTC; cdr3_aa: CSVDQEGWVGYTF
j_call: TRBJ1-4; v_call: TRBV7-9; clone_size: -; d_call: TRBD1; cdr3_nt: TGTGCCATCGAGCCCGGACAGGGTGTGCTAGGACTGTTTTTT; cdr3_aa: CAIEPGQGVLGLFF
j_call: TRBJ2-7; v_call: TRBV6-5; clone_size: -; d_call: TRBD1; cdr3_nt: TGTGCCAGCAGTCGCGGGACAGGGGACTACGAGCAGTACTTC; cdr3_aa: CASSRGTGDYEQYF
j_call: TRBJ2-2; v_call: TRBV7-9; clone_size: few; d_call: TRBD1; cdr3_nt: TGTGCCAGCAGTTCCACAGGGGGCGCTGTCGGGGAGCTGTTTTTT; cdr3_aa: CASSSTGGAVGELFF
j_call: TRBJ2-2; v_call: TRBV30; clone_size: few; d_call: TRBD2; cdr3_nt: TGTGCCTGGAGTGTCGGCCTAGCGGTACACACGCCTACACGCGGGGAGCTGTTTTTT; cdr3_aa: CAWSVGLAVHTPTRGELFF
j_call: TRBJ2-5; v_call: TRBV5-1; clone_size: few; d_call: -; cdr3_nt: TGCGCCAGCAGCTGGGCCGGTGGCTCCATCCCGGAGACCCAGTACTTC; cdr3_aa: CASSWAGGSIPETQYF
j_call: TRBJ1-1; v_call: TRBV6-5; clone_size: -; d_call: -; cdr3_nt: TGTGCCAGCAGTTACACTCCGGGAGCGGAAGCTTTCTTT; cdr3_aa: CASSYTPGAEAFF
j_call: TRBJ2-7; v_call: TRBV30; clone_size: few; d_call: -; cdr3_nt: TGTGCCTGGAGTCACCCCCCGGGATTAGACTACGAGCAGTACTTC; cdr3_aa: CAWSHPPGLDYEQYF
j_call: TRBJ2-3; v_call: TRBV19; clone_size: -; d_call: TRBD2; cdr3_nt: TGTGCCAGTACGGGGGGACTAGCGGGATTAAATACGCAGTATTTT; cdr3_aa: CASTGGLAGLNTQYF
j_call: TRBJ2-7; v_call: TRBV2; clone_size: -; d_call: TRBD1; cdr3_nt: TGTGCCAGCAGTCGGGACAGGGTCACCTACGAGCAGTACTTC; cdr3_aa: CASSRDRVTYEQYF